This TCR beta chain was sequenced in a study of blood T cell repertoires in COVID-19. Overall study: PBMCs, B-cell-depleted T cells, or T cells were the source of the cDNA or gDNA that made up the material.

In the source study's methods: Reference gene primer amplification gave estimated nucleated cell counts. Assay: immunoSEQ multiplex PCR; the TCRdb copy retains only in-frame clones and omits some. That table is the source of V, J and clone size, and D and trimming were worked out from the DNA. The sample lists almost 250,000 clones; roughly 85% were seen once. Recruits, aged roughly 18 to 100 years, lived in 20 to 30 US areas. Cohorts were determined from participant-reported clinical history. The germline gives CDR1 MNHEY, CDR2 SVGAGI. V was cut by 0 bases and J by 6 bases, with 8 bases left in between. The CDR3 length is 13 residues.

Material for sequencing was PBMCs or T cells enriched from blood (not recorded which). This receptor was taken from a woman in her fifties or sixties with acute COVID-19. V usage is TRBV6-5 and J usage is TRBJ1-1; the D is unclear. The CDR3: CASSYSHRAEAFF. The CDR3, as DNA: TGTGCCAGCAGTTACTCCCACAGAGCTGAAGCTTTCTTT.